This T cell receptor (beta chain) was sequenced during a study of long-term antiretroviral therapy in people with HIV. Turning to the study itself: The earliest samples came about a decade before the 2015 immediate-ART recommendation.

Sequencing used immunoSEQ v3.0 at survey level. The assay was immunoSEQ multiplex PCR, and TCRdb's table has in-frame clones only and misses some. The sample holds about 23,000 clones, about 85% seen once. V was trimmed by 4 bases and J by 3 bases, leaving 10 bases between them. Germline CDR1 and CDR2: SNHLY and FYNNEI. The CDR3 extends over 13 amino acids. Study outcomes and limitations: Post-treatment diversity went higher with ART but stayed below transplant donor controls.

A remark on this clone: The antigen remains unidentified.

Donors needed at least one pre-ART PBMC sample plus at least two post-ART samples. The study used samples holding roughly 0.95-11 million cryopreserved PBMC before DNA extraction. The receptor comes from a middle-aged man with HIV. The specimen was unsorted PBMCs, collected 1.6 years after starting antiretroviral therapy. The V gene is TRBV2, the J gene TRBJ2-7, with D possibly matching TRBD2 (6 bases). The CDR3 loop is CASSVLGGYEQYF. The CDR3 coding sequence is TGTGCCAGCAGTGTCTTGGGGGGCTACGAGCAGTACTTC.